Sequencing of this TCR beta chain was carried out in a study of naive and memory T cell subsets. Amplification of ligated cDNA took four PCR rounds with SP2 and nested alpha and beta constant primers. TCRdb re-called the UMI-ligation and nested PCR reads with MiXCR, one entry per CDR3 protein. Here the sample spans some 30,000 distinct CDR3 sequences, under 8.5% being singletons. Treatment defined: skin biopsy from PPD injection site in Mantoux-positive individual. A UMI-containing oligonucleotide was joined by 3' ligation to the TCR cDNA template. Germline lookup yields CDR1 SGHTA and CDR2 FQGNSA. Trimming took 7 bases from V and 3 from J, leaving 21 bases between them. CDR3 length: 16 amino acids.

The material was skin, obtained from a tuberculin skin test site. The source is an adult in good health. This chain joins TRBV7-2 and TRBJ2-5, with D perhaps TRBD2 (6 bases). The CDR3 region has the DNA TGTGCCAGCACCCCGCTGCTATACGGGGGTGAAGAGACCCAGTACTTC. Amino acids: CASTPLLYGGEETQYF.